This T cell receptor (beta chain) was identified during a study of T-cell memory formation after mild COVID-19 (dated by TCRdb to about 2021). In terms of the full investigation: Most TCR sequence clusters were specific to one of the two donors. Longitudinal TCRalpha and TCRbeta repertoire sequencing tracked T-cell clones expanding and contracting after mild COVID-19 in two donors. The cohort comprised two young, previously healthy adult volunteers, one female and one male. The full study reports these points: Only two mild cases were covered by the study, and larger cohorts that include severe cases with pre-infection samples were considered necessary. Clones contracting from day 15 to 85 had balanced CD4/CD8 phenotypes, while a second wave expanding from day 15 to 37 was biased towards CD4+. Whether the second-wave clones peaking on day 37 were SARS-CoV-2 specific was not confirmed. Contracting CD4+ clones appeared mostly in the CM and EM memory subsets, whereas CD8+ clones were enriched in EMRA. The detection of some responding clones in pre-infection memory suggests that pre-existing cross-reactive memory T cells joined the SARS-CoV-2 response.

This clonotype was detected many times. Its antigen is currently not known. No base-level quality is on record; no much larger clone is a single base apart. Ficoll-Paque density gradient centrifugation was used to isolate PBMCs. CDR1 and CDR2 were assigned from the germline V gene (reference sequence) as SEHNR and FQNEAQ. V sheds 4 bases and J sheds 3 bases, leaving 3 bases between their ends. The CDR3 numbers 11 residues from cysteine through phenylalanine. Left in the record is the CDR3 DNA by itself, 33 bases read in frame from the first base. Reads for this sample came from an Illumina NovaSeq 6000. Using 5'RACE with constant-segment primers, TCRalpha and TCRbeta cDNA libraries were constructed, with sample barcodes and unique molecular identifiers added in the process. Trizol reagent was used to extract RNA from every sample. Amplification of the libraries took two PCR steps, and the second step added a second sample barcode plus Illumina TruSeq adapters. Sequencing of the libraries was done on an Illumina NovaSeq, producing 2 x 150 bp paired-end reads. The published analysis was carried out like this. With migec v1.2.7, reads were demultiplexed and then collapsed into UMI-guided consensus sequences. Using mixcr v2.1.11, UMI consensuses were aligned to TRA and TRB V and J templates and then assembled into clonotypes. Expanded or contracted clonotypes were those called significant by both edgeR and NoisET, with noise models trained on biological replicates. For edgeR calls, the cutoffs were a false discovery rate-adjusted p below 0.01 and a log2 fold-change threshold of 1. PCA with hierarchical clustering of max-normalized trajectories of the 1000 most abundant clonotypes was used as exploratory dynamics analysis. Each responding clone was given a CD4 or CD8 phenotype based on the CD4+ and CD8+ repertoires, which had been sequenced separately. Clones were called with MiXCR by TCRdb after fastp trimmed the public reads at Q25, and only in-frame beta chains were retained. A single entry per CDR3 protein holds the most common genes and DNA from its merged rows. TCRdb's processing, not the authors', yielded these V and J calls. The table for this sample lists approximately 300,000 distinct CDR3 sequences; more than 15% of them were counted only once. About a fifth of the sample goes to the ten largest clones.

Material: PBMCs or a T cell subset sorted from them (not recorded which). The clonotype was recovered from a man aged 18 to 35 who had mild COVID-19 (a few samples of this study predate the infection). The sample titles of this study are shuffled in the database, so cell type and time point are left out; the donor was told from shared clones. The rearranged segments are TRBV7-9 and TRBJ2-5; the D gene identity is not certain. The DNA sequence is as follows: TGTGCCAGCAGCTACGAAGAGACCCAGTACTTC. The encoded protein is CASSYEETQYF.